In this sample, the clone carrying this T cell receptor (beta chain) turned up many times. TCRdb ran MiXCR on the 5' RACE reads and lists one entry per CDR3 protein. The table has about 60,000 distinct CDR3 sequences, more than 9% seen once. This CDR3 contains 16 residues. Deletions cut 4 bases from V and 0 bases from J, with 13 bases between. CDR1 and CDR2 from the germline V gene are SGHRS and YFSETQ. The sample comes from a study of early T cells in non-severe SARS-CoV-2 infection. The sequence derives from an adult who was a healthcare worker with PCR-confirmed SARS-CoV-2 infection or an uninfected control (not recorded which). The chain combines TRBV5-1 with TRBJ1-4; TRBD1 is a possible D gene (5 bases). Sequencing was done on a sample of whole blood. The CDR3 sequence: CASSPGTVATNEKLFF. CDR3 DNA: TGCGCCAGCAGCCCGGGGACGGTTGCAACTAATGAAAAACTGTTTTTT. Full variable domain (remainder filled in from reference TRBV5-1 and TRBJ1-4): KAGVTQTPRYLIKTRGQQVTLSCSPISGHRSVSWYQQTPGQGLQFLFEYFSETQRNKGNFPGRFSGRQFSNSRSEMNVSTLELGDSALYLCASSPGTVATNEKLFFGSGTQLSVL.